Listed below are T cell receptor beta chains from one sample, sequenced in a study of T cell changes during pregnancy in multiple sclerosis. Clones were sequenced by immunoSEQ multiplex PCR, and TCRdb holds only the in-frame ones, with some missing. The top ten clones hold more than 0.7% of a sample with roughly 31,000 clones, 85% to 95% of them seen once. The sample in question was CD4+ T cells from peripheral blood mononuclear cells, obtained in the first trimester of pregnancy. These receptors all stem from a female donor with multiple sclerosis, enrolled in a pregnancy study. Each CDR3 is given with its conserved first and last residue. D genes are given only for firm matches. Rows give clone size only sometimes, using once, few, many, or a class for an expanded clone.

size	J	V	D	DNA	CDR3
few	TRBJ2-7	TRBV7-6	TRBD1	TGTGCCAGCAGCTTAGGAGGTGGGACAGGGGGCTACGAGCAGTACTTC	CASSLGGGTGGYEQYF
.	TRBJ1-2	TRBV10-3	TRBD1	TGTGCCATCAGTGAGTCGCTCAGGGGGTCGCCCGGCTACACCTTC	CAISESLRGSPGYTF
.	TRBJ2-2	TRBV6-5	.	TGTGCCAGCAGTGTCCCCCCAACCGGGGAGCTGTTTTTT	CASSVPPTGELFF
.	TRBJ1-2	TRBV2	TRBD1	TGTGCCAGCAGTCTTGCCCGGGACAGTGATGGCTACACCTTC	CASSLARDSDGYTF
.	TRBJ2-5	TRBV18	TRBD1	TGTGCCAGCTCACCGGCGGCCCCGGGACAGGAGTACTTC	CASSPAAPGQEYF
.	TRBJ2-2	TRBV11-2	.	TGTGCCAGCAGCTCGCTGAGCGGCCCCGGGGAGCTGTTTTTT	CASSSLSGPGELFF
.	TRBJ2-3	TRBV27	.	TGTGCCAGCAGTTTATGGGGGGGCACAGATACGCAGTATTTT	CASSLWGGTDTQYF
.	TRBJ2-7	TRBV6-6	.	TGTGCCAGCAGTTCCCGGGGGTACGAGCAGTACTTC	CASSSRGYEQYF
.	TRBJ2-7	TRBV28	.	TGTGCCAGCAGTTTCGAGGGACTCCCTTCGCGAGAGCAGTACTTC	CASSFEGLPSREQYF
.	TRBJ2-7	TRBV5-1	TRBD1	TGCGCCAGCAGCTTGAGAGGACGGGACAGAGACTACGAGCAGTACTTC	CASSLRGRDRDYEQYF
.	TRBJ2-3	TRBV10-2	TRBD2	TGCGCCAGCAGTGAGTCGAGGCGGGGGGGCGCAGATCGACGCACAGATACGCAGTATTTT	CASSESRRGGADRRTDTQYF
.	TRBJ1-2	TRBV7-8	.	TGTGCCAGCAGTTACGACAGCTATGGCTACACCTTC	CASSYDSYGYTF
.	TRBJ1-1	TRBV30	.	TGTGCCTGGAGTCCAGGGTTAGACACTGAAGCTTTCTTT	CAWSPGLDTEAFF
.	TRBJ1-2	TRBV5-1	.	TGCGCCAGCAGCTTGGATGGGCGCGTCTGGGGCTACACCTTC	CASSLDGRVWGYTF
.	TRBJ1-6	TRBV27	.	TGTGCCAGCAGTCCAGGGTTGTATAATTCACCCCTCCACTTT	CASSPGLYNSPLHF
few	TRBJ1-5	TRBV30	TRBD1	TGTGCCTGGACCCCCGGGACAGGGTACAATCAGCCCCAGCATTTT	CAWTPGTGYNQPQHF
.	TRBJ2-7	TRBV15	.	TGTGCCACCAGCAGAGGAGAGTACCGGGAAGGTTACGAGCAGTACTTC	CATSRGEYREGYEQYF
.	TRBJ1-5	TRBV7-2	.	TGTGCCAGCAGCTTAGCCGGGTCCTTACCCAATCAGCCCCAGCATTTT	CASSLAGSLPNQPQHF
.	TRBJ2-2	TRBV5-8	TRBD1	TGTGCCAGCAGAACGGGACAGCCGTCTACCGGGGAGCTGTTTTTT	CASRTGQPSTGELFF
.	TRBJ2-1	TRBV7-6	.	TGTGCCAGCAGCCGATACAGGGACCCCTACAATGAGCAGTTCTTC	CASSRYRDPYNEQFF
.	TRBJ2-7	TRBV4-3	TRBD1	TGCGCCAGCAGCCAGATAACAGGGGGCGGATACGAGCAGTACTTC	CASSQITGGGYEQYF
.	TRBJ1-1	TRBV18	TRBD1	TGTGCCAGCTCACCTGTCCGACAGGGAATCACTGAAGCTTTCTTT	CASSPVRQGITEAFF
.	TRBJ1-1	TRBV6-1	.	TGTGCCAGCAGTGATCCGTCCAGGGGTAGGGCTGAAGCTTTCTTT	CASSDPSRGRAEAFF
.	TRBJ2-3	TRBV6-1	TRBD2	TGTGCCAGCAGACCGGGACTAGCGAGGACAGATACGCAGTATTTT	CASRPGLARTDTQYF
once	TRBJ1-1	TRBV6-6	TRBD1	TGTGCCAGCAACCCGACAGGGTCTCTCACTGAAGCTTTCTTT	CASNPTGSLTEAFF
once	TRBJ1-2	TRBV18	.	TGTGCCAGCTTAGCTGTCGATGGCTACACCTTC	CASLAVDGYTF
.	TRBJ1-2	TRBV12-5	.	TGTGCTAGTGGTTTGACAGGCAACTATGGCTACACCTTC	CASGLTGNYGYTF
.	TRBJ2-7	TRBV9	TRBD2	TGTGCCAGCAGCGAAGCGGGGGGTGGGGCCTACGAGCAGTACTTC	CASSEAGGGAYEQYF
.	TRBJ1-5	TRBV30	TRBD1	TGTGCCTGGAACCCGGGACAGGGGGAACAGCCCCAGCATTTT	CAWNPGQGEQPQHF
.	TRBJ2-5	TRBV5-5	TRBD2	TGTGCCAGCAGTCCCGCGGGGGTGGGGGAGACCCAGTACTTC	CASSPAGVGETQYF
once	TRBJ1-5	TRBV27	.	TGTGCCAGCAGCCTTAATGGCAATCAGCCCCAGCATTTT	CASSLNGNQPQHF
.	TRBJ1-2	TRBV5-1	.	TGCGCCAGCAGCCCGGGGGGGACAACGGGCTACACCTTC	CASSPGGTTGYTF
.	TRBJ2-7	TRBV7-2	TRBD2	TGTGCCAGCAGCCATCAGGGAGGGGACTACGAGCAGTACTTC	CASSHQGGDYEQYF
.	TRBJ1-2	TRBV4-3	.	TGCGCCAGCAGCCAGGCAGACAGTCGAGGCTACACCTTC	CASSQADSRGYTF
.	TRBJ2-6	TRBV30	TRBD2	TGTGCCTGGAGGTCCACCTTAGGACTAGCGTCAGGGGGGGCCAACGTCCTGACTTTC	CAWRSTLGLASGGANVLTF
.	TRBJ2-2	TRBV5-1	TRBD2	TGCGCCAGCAGCTTTGCGGGGGTGAACACCGGGGAGCTGTTTTTT	CASSFAGVNTGELFF
.	TRBJ2-7	TRBV7-9	TRBD1	TGTGCCAGCAGCGGACAGGGTTCCCACGAGCAGTACTTC	CASSGQGSHEQYF
.	TRBJ1-2	TRBV11-2	.	TGTGCCAGCAGCTTCACAGGCGGCCGCGGCTACACCTTC	CASSFTGGRGYTF
.	TRBJ2-3	TRBV7-9	.	TGTGCCAGCAGCTTACAGGGCACAGATACGCAGTATTTT	CASSLQGTDTQYF
.	TRBJ2-2	TRBV11-2	TRBD1	TGTGCCAGCAGCTCCATGGGACAGGGGGGAACCGGGGAGCTGTTTTTT	CASSSMGQGGTGELFF
once	TRBJ2-1	TRBV30	TRBD2	TGTGCCTGGAGTGGGCGGGGGGGCCCTTCCCTTCACAATGAGCAGTTCTTC	CAWSGRGGPSLHNEQFF
.	TRBJ2-5	TRBV7-9	TRBD1	TGTGCCAGCAGCTACCGGACAGGACGGGCGACCCAGTACTTC	CASSYRTGRATQYF
.	TRBJ2-5	TRBV5-1	TRBD2	TGCGCCAGCAGCGGCGGGGGGGCGAGAGAGACCCAGTACTTC	CASSGGGARETQYF
.	TRBJ1-3	TRBV19	.	TGTGCCAGTAGTATTACAGGGTTACGAAACACCATATATTTT	CASSITGLRNTIYF
.	TRBJ2-5	TRBV7-9	TRBD1	TGTGCCAGCAGCTCCTCCGGGACAGGGTCCCAAGAGACCCAGTACTTC	CASSSSGTGSQETQYF
.	TRBJ1-1	TRBV5-1	TRBD1	TGCGCCAGCAGTGTCACTCGGGCCGGGACAGGCACTGAAGCTTTCTTT	CASSVTRAGTGTEAFF
.	TRBJ1-6	TRBV7-9	TRBD1	TGTGCCAGCGCAGGGGGACCCTATAATTCACCCCTCCACTTT	CASAGGPYNSPLHF
.	TRBJ1-6	TRBV7-2	.	TGTGCCAGCAGCTTGACAGGACCCCCGACTTCACCCCTCCACTTT	CASSLTGPPTSPLHF
.	TRBJ2-3	TRBV6-5	.	TGTGCCAGCAGTTCGGGACTCCTAATAGATACGCAGTATTTT	CASSSGLLIDTQYF
.	TRBJ1-4	TRBV2	.	TGTGTCAGCAGTGAAGATCTCGCCGGGGAAAAACTGTTTTTT	CVSSEDLAGEKLFF
.	TRBJ1-1	TRBV10-1	.	TGCGCCAGCAGTGCGCAACATGCCGAAGCGCCAGCTTTCTTT	CASSAQHAEAPAFF
once	TRBJ2-3	TRBV21-1	.	TGTGGACAGGGGGATTCAGATACGCAGTATTTT	CGQGDSDTQYF
.	TRBJ1-2	TRBV7-2	.	TGTGCCAGCAGCCCTGGACTGTTCTATGGCTACACCTTC	CASSPGLFYGYTF
.	TRBJ2-7	TRBV7-6	.	TGTGCCAGCAGCTTATTCCAGGGGATGGACGAGCAGTACTTC	CASSLFQGMDEQYF
.	TRBJ1-4	TRBV7-7	TRBD1	TGTGCTAGCAGCTTAGCTAGGGGACAGGGAGGGGAAAAACTGTTTTTT	CASSLARGQGGEKLFF